This record concerns one T cell receptor beta chain sequence. The V end lost 3 bases, the J end lost 4 bases, and 9 bases lay between the germline ends. The V gene's germline CDR1 is GTSNPN and CDR2 SVGIG (reference sequence). The CDR3 loop spans 12 amino acids. The data belong to a study of CD8 T cells in Susac syndrome. Reverse transcription of roughly 0.5 to 1 ug RNA was carried out with random hexamers. A single record per CDR3 protein comes from TCRdb applying MiXCR to the immunoSEQ multiplex PCR reads. The sample holds some 120,000 distinct CDR3 sequences, around 94% seen once. The material sequenced was CD4+ T cells from PBMCs. The receptor comes from a human donor with multiple sclerosis. The chain carries TRBV30 and TRBJ1-2; the D is unclear. The CDR3 DNA reads as TGTGCCTGGAGGGACCGGGGCTATGGCTACACCTTC. This codes for CAWRDRGYGYTF.